The present TCR beta chain was sequenced within a study of OX40 agonist ivuxolimab in advanced cancers. The germline V gene has CDR1 MDHEN and CDR2 SYDVKM. V trimming: 5 bases; J trimming: 3 bases; junction bases outside the gene matches: 10. The CDR3 sequence is 15 residues long. Clones were read by immunoSEQ multiplex PCR, and TCRdb kept only the in-frame ones, dropping some. In the table there are around 140,000 clones, about 93% of which are singletons. The TCR sequence derives from an adult with an advanced solid tumor such as melanoma, head and neck, liver or kidney cancer. V gene TRBV28 combines with J gene TRBJ2-7; 7 bases are a match to TRBD1. This material consisted of CD4+ or CD8+ T cells sorted from blood, taken in a trial of the OX40 agonist ivuxolimab. The CDR3 here is CASSRVGNRGYEQYF. DNA of the CDR3: TGTGCCAGCAGTAGAGTCGGGAACAGGGGCTACGAGCAGTACTTC.